Below, 10 T cell receptor beta chains from the same sample are listed, as sequenced in a study of blood T cell repertoires in COVID-19. This table comes from immunoSEQ multiplex PCR, and its TCRdb copy is limited to in-frame clones, with some not included. The table has under 300,000 clones, more than 75% seen once. Input material: PBMCs or T cells enriched from blood (not recorded which). Receptors were obtained from an older woman in a cohort exposed to, infected with or recovered from COVID-19 (not recorded which).

The chain employs TRBV24-1 and TRBJ2-5, with 7 bases that match TRBD2. This CDR3 spans 17 amino acids. Germline CDR1 KGHDR, CDR2 SFDVKD. With 0 bases clipped from V and 5 bases from J, the junction kept 11 bases outside the gene matches. This CDR3 reads CATSDLRQGAGTETQYF. CDR3 in DNA: TGTGCCACCAGTGATTTGCGGCAGGGAGCGGGAACGGAGACCCAGTACTTC.

CDR3 residues: CASNGADTQYF. The CDR3 DNA reads TGTGCCAGCAACGGGGCAGATACGCAGTATTTT. The chain is built from TRBV2 and TRBJ2-3; perhaps TRBD2 as D (5 bases). Trimming cost V 7 bases and J 4 bases, with 6 bases left between them. The CDR3 consists of 11 residues. CDR1 SNHLY and CDR2 FYNNEI come from the germline V gene.

This clone appeared once. The rearrangement joins TRBV6-5 to TRBJ2-1; D unresolved. Germline CDR1 and CDR2: MNHEY and SVGAGI. Trimming stripped 5 bases from V and 0 bases from J, with 8 bases between. The CDR3 extends over 14 amino acids. As DNA, the CDR3 is TGTGCCAGCAGTCAAAAGAGCTCCTACAATGAGCAGTTCTTC. This encodes CASSQKSSYNEQFF.

The chain links TRBV5-1 to TRBJ1-1; 8 bases match TRBD1. The CDR3 consists of 16 residues. The ends lost 0 bases at V and 1 base at J; junction bases unmatched: 5. Germline-derived CDR1 and CDR2 are SGHRS and YFSETQ. The CDR3 region is CASSLAQGQGNTEAFF. In DNA, the CDR3 is TGCGCCAGCAGCTTGGCCCAAGGACAGGGGAACACTGAAGCTTTCTTT.

This chain joins TRBV5-1 and TRBJ2-3; 8 bases are shared with TRBD1. V lost 1 base and J lost 2; bases outside the gene matches: 6. Germline CDR1 SGHRS, CDR2 YFSETQ. The CDR3 sequence is 16 residues long. The CDR3: CASSLRPGGITDTQYF. CDR3 nucleotides: TGCGCCAGCAGCTTGAGGCCAGGGGGCATCACAGATACGCAGTATTTT.

The rearrangement links TRBV28 to TRBJ2-1; D perhaps matches TRBD1 (6 bases). The CDR3 is 14 amino acids. V was shortened by 4 bases and J by 2 bases, with 9 bases between the two germline ends. Germline CDR1 MDHEN, CDR2 SYDVKM. The CDR3 nucleotides read TGTGCCAGCAGTTCGACAGGTCCCTACAATGAGCAGTTCTTC. Translation: CASSSTGPYNEQFF.

V usage is TRBV19 and J usage is TRBJ1-5; 8 positions match TRBD1. Looked up from germline, CDR1 is LNHDA and CDR2 is SQIVND (reference sequence). The V gene end was trimmed by 7 bases and the J gene end by 5 bases; junction bases not matched to a gene: 7. The length of the CDR3 is 14 residues. In nucleotides, the CDR3 is TGTGCCAGTACCCGGGACAGGTGGGATCAGCCCCAGCATTTT. Its protein product is CASTRDRWDQPQHF.

This sequence joins TRBV5-6 and TRBJ2-1, with 9 nucleotides matching TRBD1. Trimming at V came to 4 bases and at J to 0 bases, leaving 8 bases not matched to a gene. The V gene's germline CDR1 is SGHDT and CDR2 YYEEEE. The CDR3 is made up of 17 amino acids. Here the CDR3 DNA reads TGTGCCAGCAGCCCGGACAGGGGCCGAGCCTCCTACAATGAGCAGTTCTTC. Amino acids: CASSPDRGRASYNEQFF.

This chain uses TRBV5-4 with TRBJ1-2; 9 nucleotides align to TRBD1. The CDR3 spans 14 residues. From germline, CDR1 is SGHNT and CDR2 YYREEE (reference sequence). Trimming cost V 2 bases and J 3 bases; bases outside gene matches: 2. CDR3 DNA sequence: TGTGCCAGCAGCTTCAGACAGGGGGACTATGGCTACACCTTC. The encoded protein is CASSFRQGDYGYTF.

This clone was seen more than once but under ten times. The chain is built from TRBV28 and TRBJ1-5; the D gene is possibly TRBD1 (5 bases). V lost 2 bases to trimming and J lost 0 bases, with 11 bases between them. The CDR3 runs 16 residues. The germline gives CDR1 MDHEN, CDR2 SYDVKM. The CDR3 nucleotides are TGTGCCAGCAGTTTACCCTCGACAGCTAGCAATCAGCCCCAGCATTTT. It specifies CASSLPSTASNQPQHF.